Each of the 4 T cell receptor beta chains below was sequenced from the same sample in a study of low-dose radiotherapy and immunotherapy resistance in tumors. TRAV and TRBV primers primed cDNA for both TCRalpha and TCRbeta. It was with a constant-region primer and a V-primer adapter that TCRs were amplified over around 18 PCR cycles. TCRdb analysed the reads with MiXCR anew, one entry per CDR3 protein. This sample has about 84,000 distinct CDR3 sequences, with about a sixth found just once. The time point: after trial treatment. Treatment defined: LDRT plus nivolumab, ipilimumab, low-dose cyclophosphamide and aspirin (RACIN trial). Sample: PBMCs, taken after low-dose radiotherapy plus immunotherapy. These receptors were obtained from a male donor with prostate cancer.

This clonotype came up many times. The gene calls are TRBV3-1 and TRBJ2-7, with 10 bases aligning to TRBD2. The germline V gene encodes CDR1 LGHDT and CDR2 YNNKEL (reference sequence). The V segment lost 4 bases and the J segment 0 bases; nucleotides outside the gene matches: 6. The CDR3 runs to 16 residues. The CDR3 spells CASSLRTSGNSYEQYF. CDR3 sequence (DNA): TGTGCCAGCAGCCTTCGGACTAGCGGTAACTCCTACGAGCAGTACTTC.

This clonotype has ten or more counts. This rearrangement joins TRBV20-1 to TRBJ1-1, with D hard to call. Trimming removed 1 base from V and 1 base from J, with 10 bases in between. The CDR3 contains 14 residues. Germline V gene sequence: CDR1 DFQATT, CDR2 SNEGSKA (reference sequence). The CDR3 DNA is TGCAGTGCTAGAGGCTTATGGGGGAACACTGAAGCTTTCTTT. Protein: CSARGLWGNTEAFF.

This clonotype appeared many times. The V call is TRBV6-8, the J call TRBJ2-1; no clear D gene. The V gene lost 0 bases and the J gene lost 7 bases, with 7 bases spanning the gap. This CDR3 is built from 13 residues. CDR1 is MNHGY and CDR2 is SAAAGT in the germline V gene. Here the CDR3 DNA reads TGTGCCAGCAGTTACTCGATCGGTAATGAGCAGTTCTTC. It yields the protein CASSYSIGNEQFF.

This clonotype came up a few times. V is TRBV29-1 and J is TRBJ1-1, with D possibly TRBD1 on 6 matching bases. Germline assignment: CDR1 SQVTM and CDR2 ANQGSEA. Deletions cut 2 bases from V and 3 bases from J, with 10 bases between. CDR3 length: 13 amino acids. Written as DNA, the CDR3 is TGCAGCGTTGAACAGGGGCGGGACACTGAAGCTTTCTTT. Protein: CSVEQGRDTEAFF.